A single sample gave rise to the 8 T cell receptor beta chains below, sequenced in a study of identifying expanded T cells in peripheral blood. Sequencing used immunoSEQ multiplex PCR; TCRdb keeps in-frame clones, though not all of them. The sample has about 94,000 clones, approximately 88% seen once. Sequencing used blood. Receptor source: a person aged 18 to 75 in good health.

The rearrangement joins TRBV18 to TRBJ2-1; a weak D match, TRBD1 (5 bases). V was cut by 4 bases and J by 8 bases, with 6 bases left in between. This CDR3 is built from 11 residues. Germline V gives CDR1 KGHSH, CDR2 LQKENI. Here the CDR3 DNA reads TGTGCCAGCTCACAAGGGGATGAGCAGTTCTTC. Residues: CASSQGDEQFF. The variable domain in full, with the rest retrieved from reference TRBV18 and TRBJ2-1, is NAGVMQNPRHLVRRRGQEARLRCSPMKGHSHVYWYRQLPEEGLKFMVYLQKENIIDESGMPKERFSAEFPKEGPSILRIQQVVRGDSAAYFCASSQGDEQFFGPGTRLTVL.

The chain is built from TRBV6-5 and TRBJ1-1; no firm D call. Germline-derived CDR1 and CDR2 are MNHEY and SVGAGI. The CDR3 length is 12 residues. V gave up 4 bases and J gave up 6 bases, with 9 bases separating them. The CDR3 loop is CASSSLSSEAFF. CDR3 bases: TGTGCCAGCAGTTCTTTATCCTCTGAAGCTTTCTTT.

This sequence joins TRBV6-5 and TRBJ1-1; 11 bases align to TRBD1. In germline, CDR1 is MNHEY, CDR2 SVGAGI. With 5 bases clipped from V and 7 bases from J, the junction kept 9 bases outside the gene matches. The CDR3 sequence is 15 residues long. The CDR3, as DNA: TGTGCCAGCAGTATAGGACAGGGGGCTCTGGATGAAGCTTTCTTT. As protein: CASSIGQGALDEAFF.

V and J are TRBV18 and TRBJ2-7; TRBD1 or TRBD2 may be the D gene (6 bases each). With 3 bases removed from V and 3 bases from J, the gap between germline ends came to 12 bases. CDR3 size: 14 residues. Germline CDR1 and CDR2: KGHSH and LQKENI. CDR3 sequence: CASSPSGDFYEQYF. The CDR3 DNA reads TGTGCCAGCTCACCCTCAGGGGACTTCTACGAGCAGTACTTC. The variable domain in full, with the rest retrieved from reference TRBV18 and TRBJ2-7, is NAGVMQNPRHLVRRRGQEARLRCSPMKGHSHVYWYRQLPEEGLKFMVYLQKENIIDESGMPKERFSAEFPKEGPSILRIQQVVRGDSAAYFCASSPSGDFYEQYFGPGTRLTVT.

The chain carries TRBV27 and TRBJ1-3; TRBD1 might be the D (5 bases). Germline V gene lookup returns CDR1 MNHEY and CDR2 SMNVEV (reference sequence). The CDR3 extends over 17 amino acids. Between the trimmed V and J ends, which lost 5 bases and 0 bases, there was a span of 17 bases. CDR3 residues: CASSPMTGRHSGNTIYF. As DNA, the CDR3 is TGTGCCAGCAGTCCAATGACGGGACGCCACTCTGGAAACACCATATATTTT.

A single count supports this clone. The CDR3 bases are TGTGCCAGCAGCTCCGGTGTGAGGTTGGATGAAAAACTGTTTTTT. Its protein is CASSSGVRLDEKLFF. The rearrangement joins TRBV7-9 to TRBJ1-4; no clear D gene. The CDR3 loop spans 15 amino acids. The germline gives CDR1 SEHNR, CDR2 FQNEAQ (reference sequence). With 4 bases removed from V and 6 bases from J, the gap between germline ends came to 15 bases.

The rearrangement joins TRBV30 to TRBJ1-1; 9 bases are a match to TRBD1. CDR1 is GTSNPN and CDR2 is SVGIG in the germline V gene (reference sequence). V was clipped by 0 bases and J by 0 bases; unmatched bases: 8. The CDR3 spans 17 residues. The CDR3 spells CAWSVGTYRGLNTEAFF. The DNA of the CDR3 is TGTGCCTGGAGTGTAGGGACCTACAGGGGGCTGAACACTGAAGCTTTCTTT.

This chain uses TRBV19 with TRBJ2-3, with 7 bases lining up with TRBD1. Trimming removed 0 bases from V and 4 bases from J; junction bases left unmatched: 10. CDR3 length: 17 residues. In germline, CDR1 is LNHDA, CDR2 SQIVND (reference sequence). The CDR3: CASSIDRLTGQADTQYF. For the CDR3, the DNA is TGTGCCAGTAGTATAGATCGTTTGACAGGGCAAGCAGATACGCAGTATTTT.